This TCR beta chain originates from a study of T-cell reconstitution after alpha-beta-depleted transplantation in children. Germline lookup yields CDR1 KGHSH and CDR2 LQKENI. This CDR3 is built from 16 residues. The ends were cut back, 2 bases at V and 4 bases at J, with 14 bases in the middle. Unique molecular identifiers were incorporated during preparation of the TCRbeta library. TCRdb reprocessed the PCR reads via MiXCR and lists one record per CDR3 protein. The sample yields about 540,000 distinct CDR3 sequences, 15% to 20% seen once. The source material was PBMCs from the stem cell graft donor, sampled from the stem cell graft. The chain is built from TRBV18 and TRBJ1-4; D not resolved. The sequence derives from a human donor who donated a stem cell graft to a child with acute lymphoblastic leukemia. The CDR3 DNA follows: TGTGCCAGCTCACCAGATTCAAGGGCTTTTAATGAAAAACTGTTTTTT. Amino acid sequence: CASSPDSRAFNEKLFF.